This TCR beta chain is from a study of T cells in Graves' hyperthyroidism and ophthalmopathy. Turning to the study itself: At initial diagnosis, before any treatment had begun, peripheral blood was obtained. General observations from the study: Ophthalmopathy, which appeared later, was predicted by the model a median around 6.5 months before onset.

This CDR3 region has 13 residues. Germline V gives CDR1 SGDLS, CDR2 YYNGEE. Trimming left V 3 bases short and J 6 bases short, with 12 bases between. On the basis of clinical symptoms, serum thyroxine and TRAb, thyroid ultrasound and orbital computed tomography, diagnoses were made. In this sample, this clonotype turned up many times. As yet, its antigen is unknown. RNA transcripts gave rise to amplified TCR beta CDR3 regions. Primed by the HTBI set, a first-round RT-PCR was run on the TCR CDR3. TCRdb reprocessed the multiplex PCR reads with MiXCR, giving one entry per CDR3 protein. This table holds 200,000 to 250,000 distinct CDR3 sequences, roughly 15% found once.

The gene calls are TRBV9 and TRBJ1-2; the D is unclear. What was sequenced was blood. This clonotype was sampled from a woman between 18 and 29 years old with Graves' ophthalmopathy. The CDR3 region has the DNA TGTGCCAGCAGCGGGGGAGGGATCAATGGCTACACCTTC. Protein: CASSGGGINGYTF.